Below, one TCR beta chain is given with its context. This record comes from a study of blood T cell repertoires in COVID-19. Study information: COVID-19 samples, acute and convalescent, were from the United States, Italy and Spain. Sample material is recorded as cDNA or gDNA derived from T cells, B-cell-depleted T cells, or PBMCs.

The germline CDR1 and CDR2 sequences are GTSNPN and SVGIG (reference sequence). J gave up 4 bases and V 0 bases, and 8 bases lay outside the gene matches. CDR3 length: 15 residues. Per the authors' pipeline: Amplifying reference gene primers gave estimates of nucleated cell counts. Assay: immunoSEQ multiplex PCR; the TCRdb copy retains only in-frame clones and omits some. V, J and clone size reflect that table, while D and trimming were determined from the DNA. Altogether under 450,000 clones are present, roughly 86% being singletons, with the ten largest covering more than 0.95%. V is TRBV30 and J is TRBJ1-2, with 7 bases aligning to TRBD1. The sample taken for sequencing was peripheral blood. This TCR came from a human donor with acute or convalescent COVID-19. The donor label of this sample is uncertain. The CDR3 DNA reads as TGTGCCTGGAGTGTCAGGGGGGCAGGGGGCTATGGCTACACCTTC. It yields the protein CAWSVRGAGGYGYTF. The variable domain in full, with the rest retrieved from reference TRBV30 and TRBJ1-2, is SQTIHQWPATLVQPVGSPLSLECTVEGTSNPNLYWYRQAAGRGLQLLFYSVGIGQISSEVPQNLSASRPQDRQFILSSKKLLLSDSGFYLCAWSVRGAGGYGYTFGSGTRLTVV.